These T cell receptor beta chains were read from a single sample in a study of T cells after yellow fever vaccination. TCRdb reanalysed the 5' RACE reads using MiXCR and keeps one entry per CDR3 protein. In the table there are 350,000 to 450,000 distinct CDR3 sequences, 15% to 20% of which are singletons. This specimen consisted of PBMCs, obtained before the yellow fever booster vaccination. The receptors derive from a man aged 18 to 35 who received the YFV17D yellow fever vaccine. The CDR3 runs from the conserved cysteine through the conserved F or W. Fields, in order: V gene, clone size, D gene, J gene, CDR3 DNA, CDR3 protein. The D gene is left open where the match is weak. The listing skips clone size in some rows; elsewhere it reads once, few, many or a size class.

>TRBV10-3|.|.|TRBJ2-1
TGTGCCATCACGGGCGGGGAGTTCAATGAGCAGTTCTTC
CAITGGEFNEQFF
>TRBV7-3|.|TRBD2|TRBJ2-1
TGTGCCAGCAGCCTGAGCGGGGGGGCCGTTTATGAGCAGTTCTTC
CASSLSGGAVYEQFF
>TRBV4-1|.|TRBD1|TRBJ1-2
TGCGCCAGCAGCCACACGACAGGGGGCAACTATGGCTACACCTTC
CASSHTTGGNYGYTF
>TRBV7-2|few|.|TRBJ2-7
TGTGCCAGCAGCTTAGCCAGGGTCGAGCAGTACTTC
CASSLARVEQYF
>TRBV9|.|.|TRBJ1-2
TGTGCCAGCAGCGTCGGCTATGGCTACACCTTC
CASSVGYGYTF
>TRBV7-2|few|TRBD2|TRBJ2-2
TGTGCCAGCAGCTTAGCTAGCGGGGGGGCCTTGAACACCGGGGAGCTGTTTTTT
CASSLASGGALNTGELFF
>TRBV6-6|.|.|TRBJ2-1
TGTGCCAGCAGTTACTCCCCACCAACAGGGCCCGGGCTCGGTGAGCAGTTCTTC
CASSYSPPTGPGLGEQFF
>TRBV7-2|.|.|TRBJ2-5
TGTGCCAGCAGCTCCACCGGGACGAAGCAAGAGACCCAGTACTTC
CASSSTGTKQETQYF
>TRBV5-1|.|.|TRBJ2-3
TGCGCCAGCAGCTCGGGGGGCAGGGCGGATACGCAGTATTTT
CASSSGGRADTQYF
>TRBV7-2|.|TRBD2|TRBJ2-3
TGTGCCAGCAGCTTAGTAGCGGGGGTGAGAGATACGCAGTATTTT
CASSLVAGVRDTQYF
>TRBV30|many|.|TRBJ1-1
TGCGCTCTGGGGCGTGGTTTTGGGACTGAAGCTTTCTTT
CALGRGFGTEAFF
>TRBV25-1|.|.|TRBJ2-3
TGTGCCAGCAGTGAAAAAGGGGCTTCCCGCACAGATACGCAGTATTTT
CASSEKGASRTDTQYF
>TRBV6-5|.|.|TRBJ2-5
TGTGCCAGCAGAATAAACAGCGGAGAGACCCAGTACTTC
CASRINSGETQYF
>TRBV20-1|few|TRBD2|TRBJ2-3
TGCAGTGCTAGAGATCCCCTAGCGGGGGCAATAGATACGCAGTATTTT
CSARDPLAGAIDTQYF
>TRBV3-1|few|TRBD1|TRBJ2-2
TGTGCCAGCAGCCAACTAACGCAAGGACAGGGCTTCGTCACCGGGGAGCTGTTTTTT
CASSQLTQGQGFVTGELFF
>TRBV18|few|TRBD1|TRBJ1-4
TGTGCCAGCTCACCGACAGGGGGCGAAGAAAAACTGTTTTTT
CASSPTGGEEKLFF
>TRBV12-3/TRBV12-4|few|TRBD2|TRBJ2-3
TGTGCCAGCAGCGGGAGGTGGTTCGTAACGAGGGGCACAGATACGCAGTATTTT
CASSGRWFVTRGTDTQYF
>TRBV19|few|TRBD1|TRBJ2-1
TGTGCCAGTAGGATAACAGGGGTGTTTTACAATGAGCAGTTCTTC
CASRITGVFYNEQFF
>TRBV12-3/TRBV12-4|many|TRBD1|TRBJ2-3
TGTGCCAGCATCGACAGGGAGCAGGGAGATACGCAGTATTTT
CASIDREQGDTQYF
>TRBV4-3|medium-sized|TRBD2|TRBJ2-1
TGCGCCAGCAGCCAAGAAACTAGCGGGGGGTACAATGAGCAGTTCTTC
CASSQETSGGYNEQFF
>TRBV7-9|.|.|TRBJ1-4
TGTGCCAGCAGCCTTAGCGGAGGGATTGGTGAAAAACTGTTTTTT
CASSLSGGIGEKLFF
>TRBV2|.|.|TRBJ2-3
TGTGCCAGCAGTGTAGACGGGAGCACAGATACGCAGTATTTT
CASSVDGSTDTQYF
>TRBV6-1|few|.|TRBJ1-1
TGTGCCAGTTCATTCAGGGATGGCACTGAAGCTTTCTTT
CASSFRDGTEAFF